The 21 T cell receptor beta chains below come from one sample, sequenced in a study of blood T cells in healthy people across ages. The second PCR ran about 6 to 11 cycles with a sample-barcoded 5' primer and J-beta primers. A single record per CDR3 protein comes from TCRdb applying MiXCR to the 5' RACE reads. This sample carries 1.8 million or so distinct CDR3 sequences, 30% to 40% of them seen once, and the ten largest clones take 23%. What was sequenced was blood. Every receptor here comes from a human donor in good health.

As regards this clonotype: Its ends do not fully match the called genes, so a read error is possible. This rearrangement joins TRBV10-3 to TRBJ2-7; the match to TRBD1 covers 8 bases. In germline, CDR1 is ENHRY, CDR2 SYGVKD. The CDR3 runs to 16 residues. This CDR3 is CAISESGQGLGYEQYF. CDR3 bases: TGTGCTATCAGTGAGTCAGGACAGGGTTTGGGATACGAGCAGTACTTC.

The gene calls are TRBV15 and TRBJ2-2; 7 bases are shared with TRBD1. This CDR3 spans 16 amino acids. CDR1 is LNHNV and CDR2 is YYDKDF in the germline V gene (reference sequence). V was pared by 0 bases and J by 6 bases, with 7 bases of the junction left unmatched. The CDR3 DNA is TGTGCCACCAGCAGAGATGCGACAGGGATTTCCGGGGAGCTGTTTTTT. Its protein is CATSRDATGISGELFF.

This chain uses TRBV4-3 with TRBJ1-2; 11 positions match TRBD1. V lost 4 bases and J lost 2; bases outside the gene matches: 9. Germline CDR1 LGHNA, CDR2 YSLEER. The CDR3 sequence is 17 residues long. In nucleotides, the CDR3 is TGCGCCAGCAGCCCACCCGGGACAGGGGGACACAACTATGGCTACACCTTC. Residues: CASSPPGTGGHNYGYTF.

This clonotype showed up just once. The rearrangement joins TRBV12-3 or TRBV12-4 to TRBJ2-1, with 10 bases matching TRBD1. This CDR3 contains 14 residues. The chain's CDR3 is CTRSGTGEGNEQFF. CDR3 coding DNA: TGTACCCGCAGTGGGACAGGGGAAGGCAATGAGCAGTTCTTC.

This clonotype came up once. The V gene is TRBV4-3, the J gene TRBJ1-2, with 7 bases aligning to TRBD1. With 4 bases clipped from V and 8 bases from J, the junction kept 13 bases outside the gene matches. The CDR3 covers 15 residues. Germline V gene sequence: CDR1 LGHNA, CDR2 YSLEER. Here the CDR3 reads CASSPHVDRDGGYTF. The CDR3 nucleotides read TGCGCCAGCAGCCCTCATGTTGACAGGGATGGGGGCTACACCTTC.

V is TRBV6-2 or TRBV6-3 and J is TRBJ2-4; D not certain. The J call is doubtful: the DNA matches TRBJ2-7 better. CDR1 and CDR2 (germline): MNHEY, SVGEGT. The CDR3 covers 13 residues. The CDR3 sequence: CASRLSVGYEQYF. For the CDR3, the DNA is TGTGCCAGCAGGCTGAGTGTTGGCTACGAGCAGTACTTC.

This chain connects TRBV20-1 to TRBJ2-1; 9 positions match TRBD2. This CDR3 is 13 amino acids long. V shed 7 bases, J shed 2 bases, and the junction held 3 bases outside the gene matches. Germline V lookup: CDR1 DFQATT, CDR2 SNEGSKA (reference sequence). The CDR3 loop is CSVAGATYNEQFF. The CDR3 DNA is TGCAGTGTAGCGGGGGCGACCTACAATGAGCAGTTCTTC.

This clonotype was seen only a few times. This sequence joins TRBV9 and TRBJ2-6; D is tentatively TRBD1 or TRBD2 (5 bases each). V was clipped by 4 bases and J by 2 bases, with 19 bases between them. Germline loops: CDR1 SGDLS, CDR2 YYNGEE. This CDR3 is built from 18 residues. CDR3 nucleotides: TGTGCCAGCAGCAAAGAAGTTGGGGGATCTACTGGGGCCAACGTCCTGACTTTC. It specifies CASSKEVGGSTGANVLTF.

V gene TRBV4-1 combines with J gene TRBJ1-5; D unresolved. The germline V and J ends were trimmed by 6 bases and 2 bases, with 14 bases remaining between them. CDR3 length: 15 residues. Germline V gene sequence: CDR1 MGHRA, CDR2 YSYEKL. CDR3 sequence: CASRPREAGNQPQHF. DNA for the CDR3: TGCGCCAGCAGACCAAGGGAGGCGGGCAATCAGCCCCAGCATTTT.

This clonotype was counted between two and nine times. The chain is built from TRBV12-5 and TRBJ2-7, with D possibly being TRBD1 (5 bases). CDR1 is LGHNT and CDR2 is FRNRAP in the germline V gene. The CDR3 totals 13 residues. Trimming removed 5 bases from V and 2 bases from J, with 10 bases in between. CDR3 in DNA: TGTGCTAGTGGTAGGGGTTTGACCTACGAGCAGTACTTC. Protein sequence: CASGRGLTYEQYF.

This clonotype was seen a few times. The V gene is TRBV5-1, the J gene TRBJ1-4; 8 nucleotides agree with TRBD1. CDR3 length: 15 amino acids. Trimming took 2 bases from V and 8 from J; bases not matched to a gene: 8. Germline V gives CDR1 SGHRS, CDR2 YFSETQ. CDR3 region: CASSLAQGAREKLFF. The CDR3 coding sequence is TGCGCCAGCAGCTTAGCGCAGGGGGCTCGAGAAAAACTGTTTTTT.

This chain uses TRBV12-3 or TRBV12-4 with TRBJ1-4; 9 bases line up with TRBD1. The CDR3 runs to 16 residues. J gave up 6 bases and V 3 bases, and 8 bases lay outside the gene matches. CDR3 in amino acids: CASSFGQGWGYEKLFF. CDR3 bases: TGTGCCAGCAGTTTCGGACAGGGGTGGGGGTATGAAAAACTGTTTTTT.

This rearrangement joins TRBV7-2 to TRBJ2-7; 8 nucleotides match TRBD2. The CDR3 consists of 15 residues. Germline-derived CDR1 and CDR2 are SGHTA and FQGNSA. The ends lost 5 bases at V and 2 bases at J; junction bases unmatched: 8. The CDR3 DNA follows: TGTGCCAGCAGCAGATCCGGGGGGGAAGCCTACGAGCAGTACTTC. Residues: CASSRSGGEAYEQYF.

The rearrangement uses TRBV6-2 or TRBV6-3 and TRBJ2-4; D could derive from TRBD1 or TRBD2 (5 bases each). The J call may be faulty, since TRBJ2-7 better matches the DNA end. The CDR3 sequence is 16 residues long. The germline V gene encodes CDR1 MNHEY and CDR2 SVGEGT. The CDR3 DNA follows: TGTGCCAGCAGTCAGCTTACCCGGGACGGATTCTACGAGCAGTACTTC. It is translated as CASSQLTRDGFYEQYF.

This clonotype was seen a few times. V is TRBV20-1 and J is TRBJ2-5; 11 bases align to TRBD1. With V trimmed by 2 bases and J by 5 bases, 4 bases remained unmatched. CDR3 length: 14 residues. Germline V lookup: CDR1 DFQATT, CDR2 SNEGSKA (reference sequence). The CDR3 sequence: CSARTGQGAETQYF. CDR3 bases: TGCAGTGCTAGAACCGGACAGGGGGCCGAGACCCAGTACTTC.

The chain employs TRBV4-1 and TRBJ1-1; D perhaps matches TRBD1 (5 bases). CDR1 is MGHRA and CDR2 is YSYEKL in the germline V gene. CDR3 size: 14 residues. Trimming took 4 bases from V and 4 from J, leaving 13 bases between them. The CDR3 nucleotides read TGCGCCAGCAGCCTCGGGACGTTGCCCACTGAAGCTTTCTTT. Translation: CASSLGTLPTEAFF.

A few counts support this clonotype. The chain joins TRBV14 to TRBJ2-5; D unclear. This CDR3 spans 14 amino acids. V was shortened by 3 bases and J by 0 bases, with 8 bases between the two germline ends. The germline gives CDR1 SGHDN, CDR2 FVKESK. The CDR3 protein is CASSHRLYQETQYF. DNA for the CDR3: TGTGCCAGCAGCCACCGACTCTACCAAGAGACCCAGTACTTC.

This clonotype was counted only a few times. This rearrangement joins TRBV15 to TRBJ1-2; tentatively, D is TRBD1 (6 bases). This CDR3 comprises 20 residues. Germline lookup yields CDR1 LNHNV and CDR2 YYDKDF (reference sequence). Between the trimmed V and J ends, which lost 1 base and 1 base, there was a span of 25 bases. The CDR3 protein is CATSRALLQGQFDDNYGYTF. The CDR3 bases are TGTGCCACCAGCAGAGCCCTCTTACAGGGTCAGTTCGATGATAACTATGGCTACACCTTC.

A few counts support this clonotype. This chain joins TRBV5-8 and TRBJ2-6; 11 bases match TRBD1. This CDR3 spans 19 amino acids. Germline CDR1 is SGHTS and CDR2 is YDEGEE. Losses at the gene ends were 4 bases for V and 0 bases for J; bases not matched to a gene: 9. The CDR3 nucleotides read TGTGCCAGCAGCCATGAGTTTGGACAGGGGGCCTCTGGGGCCAACGTCCTGACTTTC. Translated: CASSHEFGQGASGANVLTF.

This clonotype was seen a handful of times. The chain has TRBV2 and TRBJ1-4; possible D gene TRBD1, 5 bases. Germline CDR1 SNHLY, CDR2 FYNNEI. The CDR3 spans 14 residues. With 4 bases removed from V and 8 bases from J, the gap between germline ends came to 14 bases. Here the CDR3 reads CASSGWGRGEKLFF. The CDR3 nucleotides read TGTGCCAGCAGTGGATGGGGCAGAGGCGAAAAACTGTTTTTT. The variable domain in full, with the rest retrieved from reference TRBV2 and TRBJ1-4, is EPEVTQTPSHQVTQMGQEVILRCVPISNHLYFYWYRQILGQKVEFLVSFYNNEISEKSEIFDDQFSVERPDGSNFTLKIRSTKLEDSAMYFCASSGWGRGEKLFFGSGTQLSVL.

The V call is TRBV20-1, the J call TRBJ2-1, with 8 bases fitting TRBD1. V dropped 3 bases and J dropped 12; count of bases not matched to a gene: 10. This CDR3 spans 13 amino acids. Germline loops: CDR1 DFQATT, CDR2 SNEGSKA (reference sequence). The CDR3 bases are TGCAGTGCTAGGACAGGGGCCCCTACCTGGCAGTTCTTC. Its protein product is CSARTGAPTWQFF.